These T cell receptor beta chains were read from a single sample in a study of identical twins. TCRdb ran MiXCR on the 5' RACE reads and lists one entry per CDR3 protein. The repertoire includes about 530,000 distinct CDR3 sequences, approximately 20% of them detected once, and approximately 0.52% sits in the top ten. The data also belong to a second study, concerning yellow fever vaccine responses in identical twins.

Sequencing used CD4+ T cells sorted from blood. The receptors here all came from a woman between 18 and 29 years old in good health. CDR3s include the opening cysteine and the closing phenylalanine or tryptophan. A D gene is named only where the DNA matches it firmly. Expanded clones get a size class; other rows say once, few or many, or leave the size out.

D gene	clone size	V gene	J gene	CDR3 DNA	CDR3 protein
TRBD2	.	TRBV2	TRBJ2-3	TGTGCCAGCCAAGCGGGGCCCATAGATACGCAGTATTTT	CASQAGPIDTQYF
TRBD2	few	TRBV10-3	TRBJ2-3	TGTGCCATCAGTGCTTTACTAGCGGGGGGGCCGGGAGATACGCAGTATTTT	CAISALLAGGPGDTQYF
TRBD1	.	TRBV7-3	TRBJ1-1	TGTGCCAGCATCAAAGGGACAGGGAACACTGAAGCTTTCTTT	CASIKGTGNTEAFF
TRBD1	few	TRBV2	TRBJ1-1	TGTGCTACAGGGGTTCCTGAAGCTTTCTTT	CATGVPEAFF
.	few	TRBV20-1	TRBJ1-4	TGCAGTGCTAGAGGGGGCACTAATGAAAAACTGTTTTTT	CSARGGTNEKLFF
TRBD1	few	TRBV12-3/TRBV12-4	TRBJ2-7	TGTGCCAGCAGCCATCCCAGGACAGGGCGCGACGAGCAGTACTTC	CASSHPRTGRDEQYF
.	.	TRBV20-1	TRBJ2-3	TGCAGTGCTAGAGTCCCCGCAGATACGCAGTATTTT	CSARVPADTQYF
.	.	TRBV11-1	TRBJ2-5	TGTGCCAGCAGCTTAGACGTGGTCCAAGAGACCCAGTACTTC	CASSLDVVQETQYF
TRBD2	many	TRBV12-3/TRBV12-4	TRBJ2-1	TGTGCCAGCAGTAATAGCGGGCCTGCAGTAAATGAGCAGTTCTTC	CASSNSGPAVNEQFF
TRBD1	few	TRBV12-3/TRBV12-4	TRBJ1-2	TGTGCCAGTACACAGGGGAACTATGGCTACACCTTC	CASTQGNYGYTF